Listed below are T cell receptor beta chains from one sample, sequenced in a study of CD8 T cells in ankylosing spondylitis. TCRdb passed the 5' RACE reads through MiXCR, listing each CDR3 protein once. The table shows 150,000 to 200,000 distinct CDR3 sequences, with about a third occurring only once. What was sequenced was synovial fluid, either unsorted or a sorted T cell fraction (not recorded which). Every receptor here comes from a male donor with ankylosing spondylitis. Both conserved end residues are part of each CDR3. D genes are given only for firm matches. Not every row has a clone size; where given, it reads once, few, many or a size class.

J gene | D gene | clone size | V gene | CDR3 DNA | CDR3 protein
TRBJ2-3 | . | . | TRBV6-9 | TGTGCCAGCAGCATTTCGGGCAGGGATACGCAGTATTTT | CASSISGRDTQYF
TRBJ2-2 | . | . | TRBV11-3 | TGTGCCAGCAGCAACCCCCGTCGAGAGAAAACCGGGGAGCTGTTTTTT | CASSNPRREKTGELFF
TRBJ2-1 | TRBD1 | few | TRBV18 | TGTGCCAGCTCACCGCCCAGGGGGCCTAATGAGCAGTTCTTC | CASSPPRGPNEQFF
TRBJ1-2 | . | few | TRBV5-1 | TGCGCCAGCAGCACCGGGACGGTTCAAGCTAACTATGGCTACACCTTC | CASSTGTVQANYGYTF
TRBJ1-2 | . | . | TRBV12-3/TRBV12-4 | TGTGCCAGCAGCCGGCAGGGGATCTATGGCTACACCTTC | CASSRQGIYGYTF
TRBJ2-5 | . | . | TRBV7-2 | TGTGCCAGCAGCTTAATGGTAACTACAAGAGCGACCCAGTACTTC | CASSLMVTTRATQYF
TRBJ2-1 | TRBD1 | many | TRBV6-1 | TGTGCCAGCAGGTCGAAGCCGGGACAGGTGTACAATGAGCAGTTCTTC | CASRSKPGQVYNEQFF
TRBJ2-1 | TRBD1 | . | TRBV6-5 | TGTGCCAGCAGTTACGAGGACAGGGGAACAAATGAGCAGTTCTTC | CASSYEDRGTNEQFF
TRBJ1-4 | . | few | TRBV5-1 | TGCGCCAGCAGCCACCGGGCGACAGGAACCAATGAAAAACTGTTTTTT | CASSHRATGTNEKLFF
TRBJ1-1 | . | once | TRBV20-1 | TGCAGTGCCACTAACGGGATGAACACTGAAGCTTTCTTT | CSATNGMNTEAFF
TRBJ2-7 | . | . | TRBV12-3/TRBV12-4 | TGTGCCAGCAGCCGGGGACAAGGGGCCTACGAGCAGTACTTC | CASSRGQGAYEQYF
TRBJ1-1 | . | . | TRBV28 | TGTGCCAGCAGTTTCATCGGTCGGGGGTCTAGGAACACTGAAGCTTTCTTT | CASSFIGRGSRNTEAFF
TRBJ2-3 | . | few | TRBV5-8 | TGTGCCAGCAGCTTGGTGGGGGTCAGAGATACGCAGTATTTT | CASSLVGVRDTQYF
TRBJ1-5 | TRBD1 | . | TRBV20-1 | TGCAGTGCTAGAGAGACAGGGGTAGCACATCAGCCCCAGCATTTT | CSARETGVAHQPQHF
TRBJ1-2 | TRBD1 | . | TRBV20-1 | TGCAGTGCTAGCCCCGGACAGGGGATATTTAACTATGGCTACACCTTC | CSASPGQGIFNYGYTF
TRBJ2-7 | . | . | TRBV28 | TGTGCCAGCAGTTCCGGGGCCCAATGGCCCTTCGAGCAGTACTTC | CASSSGAQWPFEQYF
TRBJ2-1 | TRBD1 | . | TRBV4-2 | TGTGCCAGCAGCCAAGGGTTTGCCCAGGGGGCAAGCAATGAGCAGTTCTTC | CASSQGFAQGASNEQFF
TRBJ1-5 | . | . | TRBV6-2/TRBV6-3 | TGTGCCAGCAGTTCCCACGCTCCCGGTCAGCCCCAGCATTTT | CASSSHAPGQPQHF
TRBJ2-7 | TRBD1 | . | TRBV29-1 | TGCAGCGTTGGCCGGGACAGCTACGAGCAGTACTTC | CSVGRDSYEQYF
TRBJ2-1 | TRBD2 | many | TRBV18 | TGTGCCACCCGCGGGGGGGGCACGGGGAATGAGCAGTTCTTC | CATRGGGTGNEQFF
TRBJ2-6 | . | . | TRBV4-2 | TGTGCCAGCAGCCAAGGAACAGTCTCGCCTGGGGCCAACGTCCTGACTTTC | CASSQGTVSPGANVLTF
TRBJ2-1 | TRBD2 | . | TRBV3-1 | TGTGCCAGCAGCCTTAGACTAGCGGGGACTAGTGAGCAGTTCTTC | CASSLRLAGTSEQFF
TRBJ2-7 | . | many | TRBV6-5 | TGTGCCAGCAGTTACCTCATGACACGAACCTACGAGCAGTACTTC | CASSYLMTRTYEQYF
TRBJ1-1 | . | few | TRBV20-1 | TGCAGTGCTAGAGGGTGGGTGGGCACTGAAGCTTTCTTT | CSARGWVGTEAFF
TRBJ1-5 | . | once | TRBV6-1 | TGTGCCAGCAGCCAGACAGGCGCCAATCAGCCCCAGCATTTT | CASSQTGANQPQHF
TRBJ1-6 | TRBD1 | medium-sized | TRBV20-1 | TGCAGTGCTAGCGTACAGGGGCCTCGGGGGAATTCACCCCTCCACTTT | CSASVQGPRGNSPLHF